This TCR beta chain appears in the sequencing data of a study of T cell repertoires in cytomegalovirus infection. Study context: CMV infection together with matching HLA type was indicated by public TCR beta signatures.

Of note for this clonotype: The antigen is unknown. One junction end disagrees with the germline gene, perhaps due to a read error.

From the reads, TCRdb called clonotypes with MiXCR, one entry per CDR3 protein. Among 680,000 or so distinct CDR3 sequences listed, 35% to 45% were seen once. Germline CDR1 is MNHEY and CDR2 is SVGAGI. CDR3 length: 13 amino acids. Study findings and constraints: The cumulative frequency of public TCR beta families distinguished individuals who carried CMV together with the relevant HLA. Dominating the ex vivo response were HLA-C-restricted CMV-specific TCR beta clonotypes.

The rearrangement links TRBV6-5 to TRBJ1-4, with D perhaps TRBD1 (5 bases). The clonotype originates from a human donor in good health (CMV status not recorded). Some clones in this sample may be carry-over from other donors' samples. The specimen was PBMCs. This chain's CDR3 is CASTRATNEKQFF. In DNA form, the CDR3 reads TGTGCCAGCACCAGGGCAACTAATGAAAAACAGTTTTTT.